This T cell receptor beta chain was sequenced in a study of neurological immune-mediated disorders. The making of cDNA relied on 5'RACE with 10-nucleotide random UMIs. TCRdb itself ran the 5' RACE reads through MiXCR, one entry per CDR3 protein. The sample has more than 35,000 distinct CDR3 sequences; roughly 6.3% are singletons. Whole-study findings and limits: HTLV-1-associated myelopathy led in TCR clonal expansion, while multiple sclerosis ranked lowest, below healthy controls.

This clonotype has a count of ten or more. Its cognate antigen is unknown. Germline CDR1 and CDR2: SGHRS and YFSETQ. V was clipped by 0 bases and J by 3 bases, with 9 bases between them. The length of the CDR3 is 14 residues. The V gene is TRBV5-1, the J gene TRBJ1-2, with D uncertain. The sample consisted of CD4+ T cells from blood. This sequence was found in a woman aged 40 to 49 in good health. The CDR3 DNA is TGCGCCAGCAGCTTGGCCCTAACTGACTATGGCTACACCTTC. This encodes CASSLALTDYGYTF.